The entry below describes one T cell receptor beta chain. Its antigen is not identified. After removal of 5 bases from V and 2 bases from J, the junction contained 6 bases not matched to a gene. CDR3 length: 15 residues. The germline V gene encodes CDR1 SGHNT and CDR2 YYREEE (reference sequence). This sample was taken from a study of T cell responses to AZD1222 COVID-19 vaccine. Assay used: immunoSEQ multiplex PCR; TCRdb lists only in-frame clones, some missing. Here the sample spans more than 95,000 clones, about 89% being singletons. Study outcomes and limitations: Once two AZD1222 doses were given, Spike-specific TCR breadth and depth went up. Repertoires were obtained only post-peak T cell response. White British ancestry dominated among donors, who included more females, and clonal diversity was possibly underestimated.

The specimen was peripheral blood, collected 28 days after the second dose of the MenACWY control vaccine. V usage is TRBV5-4 and J usage is TRBJ1-2, with 10 bases identical to TRBD1. The receptor comes from an adult who received the MenACWY meningococcal vaccine as a control. CDR3 in DNA: TGTGCCAGCAGATGGGAGGGACAGGGGAACTATGGCTACACCTTC. Translated: CASRWEGQGNYGYTF.